This TCR beta chain came from a study of cytomegalovirus exposure and HLA in healthy donors (dated by TCRdb to the late 2010s). As for the study more broadly: In an earlier analysis of around 540 of the donors, approximately 300 Gb of sequence data and 90 million to 120 million unique TCR beta sequences from about 180 million T cells were reported. Approximately 300 gigabases of sequencing data and 70 million to 100 million unique TCR sequences were included in an early release covering 500 to 750 HLA-typed donors. The genetic ancestry cluster associated with self-reported Caucasian donors included 81% of the 398 genotyped donors. The study aimed to test whether signatures of past pathogen exposure could be identified by cataloging public T cell receptors. The T cell repertoires of several hundred subjects were profiled by immunosequencing and related to cytomegalovirus serostatus. A separate validation cohort of over 95 different subjects was used in addition to the roughly 720-subject first cohort. High-throughput TCR immunosequencing, statistical association of individual TCRs with disease status, and machine learning were combined to predict cytomegalovirus infection status. A later analysis re-analyzed previously published TCR beta repertoires from approximately 670 donors and added high-resolution HLA genotyping to study TCR occurrence patterns. Rather than drawing on any new phenotypic data, the later analysis identified candidate immune exposures from TCR beta sequences and the way those sequences occurred across donors. In an earlier analysis of 587 of the donors, high-throughput TCR beta sequencing was used to judge whether each TCR beta V gene segment behaved as functional or pseudogenic. Alongside the repertoire data, information on donor age, sex, ethnicity and CMV serostatus was compiled. Genome-wide SNP genotypes for about 65% of the 666 donors were used in a later genetic analysis, which treated that subset as a discovery cohort. All discovery cohort repertoires had been generated using a single sequencing platform. HLA typing included class I and class II loci at four-digit resolution. Typing coverage differed by locus: A, B, C, DRB1 and DQB1 were typed in roughly 620-630 donors, DQA1 in roughly 510, DPA1 in approximately 600, and DPB1 in about 450. Roughly 5 DR-DQ haplotypes were handled as single units for association and clustering, since linkage in the cohort was strong. Across some 400 genotyped donors of the cohort, an average of about 250,000 unique TCR beta nucleotide sequences per donor were sequenced, and 15% to 20% of those sequences were non-productive. Study-wide conclusions, independent of this receptor: The presence/absence analyses assumed that sequencing depth was roughly uniform across donors, and that assumption may not be true. The authors suggested that the approach could potentially be generalized to other disease states and immunological phenotypes. Across donors, most TCR sequences were observed very rarely, whereas some public TCRs were present in many individuals. The 87-base-pair reads could not distinguish some IMGT-functional V segments, including TRBV6-2 and TRBV6-3, so those segments were excluded. In a later analysis, most CMV-associated TCR beta chains were found to appear HLA-restricted, with HLA associations seemingly driven largely by CMV exposure. In the study, 150 to 200 TCR beta chains were listed as associated with cytomegalovirus. Strong co-occurrence of HLA alleles, especially DR and DQ, made assigning TCR associations to individual alleles difficult. A few of the identified cytomegalovirus-associated TCR beta chains were confirmed in vitro to be specific for cytomegalovirus antigens. Correlated functional status among segregating V segments might be attributable to linkage disequilibrium, but an unknown experimental factor could not be ruled out. Over 15 rarely observed V segments, including chromosome 9 orphons, were excluded from the earlier analysis of just under 600 of the donors because counts were too low. In a later analysis, several top co-occurrence clusters were reported to appear linked to parvovirus B19, influenza, CMV and Epstein-Barr virus. In an earlier analysis of fewer than 750 of the donors, most TCR beta V segments were observed in productive rearrangements about 87% or about 30% of the time, broadly matching IMGT annotations. A group of highly shared sequence variants was considered likely to be a technical artifact of the sequencing pipeline. Cytomegalovirus status was reported to be diagnosed by the classifier with high specificity and sensitivity in both the original and validation cohorts. In a later analysis, the rate of TCR association differed among HLA loci, with DRB1 alleles having the most associated TCRs and HLA-C alleles having the fewest. In a later analysis, HLA-associated TCR beta chains were found to be more clonally expanded and to have lower generation probabilities than equally common non-associated chains. HLA typing was unavailable for some donors at each locus, so association tests used only the typed subset. In this cohort, only TCR beta chains were sequenced, and detectable features were limited by the absence of alpha or paired-chain data. In a later analysis, 15,000 to 20,000 TCR beta sequences were associated with specific HLA alleles at a false discovery rate of 0.05. In a later genetic analysis, fewer N-insertions in productive TCRs were reported among donors in an Asian-associated ancestry cluster than the roughly 710-donor mean. A further reported finding was that TCR beta sequences accurately predicted the HLA-A and HLA-B alleles for most subjects in the first cohort. In a later genetic analysis, a missense DCLRE1C variant was associated with V-gene and J-gene trimming of TCR beta chains, and the association was replicated in an independent cohort. For the cohort, immune exposure information was limited to CMV serostatus.

Receptors were amplified or captured by the immunoSEQ multiplex PCR assay. For the multiplex PCR, a mixture combining 60 forward primers for TCR Vbeta segments and 13 reverse primers for TCR Jbeta segments was used. The CDR3 region of rearranged TCR beta genes was amplified from genomic DNA with a multiplex PCR assay. The amplified TCR beta libraries were sequenced on the Illumina HiSeq System as 87-base-pair reads. On the authors' methods: A later analysis tallied roughly 76 million unique TCR beta chains across the approximately 670 repertoires, and approximately 9.9 million of those chains were shared by two or more donors. A nearest-neighbor algorithm error-corrected the raw reads and collapsed the reads into unique sequences, merging closely related sequences to remove PCR and sequencing errors. V, D and J gene segments were assigned by aligning CDR3 sequences to IMGT reference sequences. Each retained sequence needed at least a six-nucleotide match to both a V gene segment and a J gene segment. Rearrangements were classified as productive when the CDR3 lacked stop codons and remained in frame with V and J, and all other rearrangements were classified as non-productive. Following IMGT convention, CDR3 was defined as the stretch from the second conserved V-encoded cysteine up to the conserved J-encoded phenylalanine. The earlier analysis of approximately 590 of the donors excluded any sequence lacking an unambiguous match to a single V gene segment. An earlier analysis of about 590 of the donors classified V segments as functional when productive rearrangements were above 56.7% and as segregating when the standard deviation between donors was above 5%. A statistical classification framework was developed to diagnose cytomegalovirus status using the catalog of TCR beta chain sequences. In a later analysis, V and J genes were assigned by comparing TCR nucleotide sequences against IMGT/GENE-DB human TR gene sequences. Using the TCRdist pipeline, a later analysis assigned CDR3 sequences along with most-parsimonious VDJ recombination scenarios. In a later analysis, each TCR beta chain was defined by its CDR3 amino acid sequence together with its V-gene family, and reads lacking a unique V-gene family were excluded. As a way to deal with suspected cross-contamination and a sequencing artifact, a later analysis dropped under 600 nucleotide sequences that were highly shared and had low generation probability. In a later analysis, a clonal expansion index for each public chain was calculated from normalized within-repertoire ranks of inferred template counts. Generation probabilities in a later analysis came from a VDJ recombination model fitted to out-of-frame rearrangements, and those results were checked against IGoR. In a later analysis, TCR-TCR, TCR-HLA and TCR-CMV co-occurrence was scored with hypergeometric tests, and a repertoire-size bias correction was applied to TCR pairs. A later analysis estimated false discovery rates by permuting HLA or CMV assignments 20 times. In a later analysis, co-occurring TCRs were grouped with DBSCAN, and TCRdist sequence similarity was added when clustering was performed within HLA-allele-positive subsets. For co-occurrence clustering, repertoires with fewer than 30,000 or more than 120,000 public chains were excluded, along with roughly 5 repertoires with anomalous nucleotide sharing. TCRdb holds this immuneACCESS table with in-frame rearrangements only. Some clones are missing; in checked studies, unresolved V genes explain under half, and the rest has no known cause. V, J and clone size derive from that table, while D and trimming were established from the DNA sequence. The sample table holds 100,000 to 150,000 clones, of which less than 90% were seen once. The ten largest account for 15% to 20% of the sample.

Worth noting for this clone: This receptor's antigen is unknown. The input lacks base qualities; no much larger clone sits a single base away.

The cohort consisted of some 670 healthy bone marrow donors. At the time of sampling, every cohort member was nominally healthy, though immune exposures that went unrecorded were likely present. The donor was CMV seropositive and belonged to the group of 250 to 350 seropositive cohort members. A peripheral blood sample was collected from each donor, and TCR beta sequencing was performed on peripheral blood mononuclear cells. Genomic DNA extraction from the blood cell samples was performed with the Qiagen DNeasy Blood Extraction Kit. Via the germline V gene, CDR1 is SGHTA and CDR2 FQGNSA. The CDR3 contains 15 residues, cysteine and phenylalanine counted. The read is trimmed to its CDR3 DNA, 45 bases read in frame from base 1. For this chain, trimming is 1 base at the V end and 7 bases at the J end, and the number of junction bases without a gene match is 7.

This clonotype was sampled from a man between 18 and 35 years old in good health and CMV-seropositive. Sequencing used PBMCs. Rearrangement joined TRBV7-2 to TRBJ1-2, with 9 middle bases fitting TRBD1. The bases read TGTGCCAGCAGCTTAGGGGGGACAGGGAACCCTGGCTACACCTTC. Translated, it reads CASSLGGTGNPGYTF.